The T cell receptor beta chain described here comes from a study of blood T cell repertoires in COVID-19. Study at large: Samples representing acute and convalescent COVID-19 were sourced from the United States, Italy and Spain.

Authors' methods: Estimated nucleated cell counts came from reference gene primer amplification. Sequencing used immunoSEQ multiplex PCR; TCRdb keeps in-frame clones, though not all of them. V and J calls and clone size follow that table, whereas D and trimming were derived from the DNA. The table shows about 160,000 clones, with roughly 82% occurring only once. Germline V gene data show CDR1 as SGHTA and CDR2 as FQGTGA. The germline V and J ends were trimmed by 4 bases and 4 bases, with 15 bases remaining between them. The CDR3 loop spans 15 amino acids. The sequenced sample was peripheral blood. V gene TRBV7-3 combines with J gene TRBJ2-3; weak D call: TRBD2 (6 bases). This clonotype was sampled from a woman aged 40 to 55 with COVID-19, enrolled during active disease. CDR3 bases: TGTGCCAGCAGCTCAAGCGGGCCTCCCGCAGATACGCAGTATTTT. It is translated as CASSSSGPPADTQYF.